This entry concerns a single T cell receptor (beta chain). No cognate antigen has been identified for it. Within one base of it there is no much larger clone, and no base qualities were kept. For sequencing, an Illumina HiSeq 2500 was employed. Quantitative 5'-RACE with molecular barcodes was used to prepare TCR beta libraries. For the original study's pipeline: Disease-linked TCR variants were identified with a new computational method built on a probabilistic model of VDJ rearrangement. TCRdb took the public reads, trimmed them with fastp at Q25, ran MiXCR for clone calling and kept in-frame beta chains. Rows with one shared CDR3 protein collapse into an entry with the most common genes and DNA. TCRdb, not the original authors, processed these V and J calls. This sample is represented by about 42,000 distinct CDR3 sequences; under 5% of them were singletons. Jointly, the top ten make up about 4% of the sample.

This record comes from a study of CD8 T cells in ankylosing spondylitis (dated by TCRdb to about 2017). A note on the overall study: To find TCR variants linked to disease, the study profiled T cell receptor beta repertoires in ankylosing spondylitis patients and healthy donors. The full study cohort was made up of under 30 ankylosing spondylitis patients and roughly 98 healthy donors. Peripheral blood samples were taken, and synovial fluid was additionally collected from ankylosing spondylitis patients.

CDR1 and CDR2 are drawn from the germline V gene: SGDLS, YYNGEE. From the cysteine through the phenylalanine, the CDR3 covers 15 amino acids. Kept here is only the CDR3 DNA, which spans 45 bases and is read in frame from base 1. Cut back by 0 bases and 4 bases, the V and J ends lie 11 bases apart. Overall results and qualifications from the work: The disease-linked clones were reported to be significantly enriched in matched synovial fluid samples from ankylosing spondylitis patients. A CD8+ phenotype was shown by the disease-linked clones, which were found at relatively low frequencies in peripheral blood. Some motif variants were previously reported in synovial fluid and blood of reactive arthritis patients, suggesting common disease-initiation mechanisms. Blood from ankylosing spondylitis patients appeared to be characterized by a TCR beta motif made up of under ten highly homologous amino acid variants.

In this chain, TRBV9 is recombined with TRBJ1-5; the D gene identity is not certain. Sequenced input: blood, either unsorted or a sorted T cell fraction (not recorded which). The sequence was collected from a female donor with ankylosing spondylitis or in good health (not recorded which). The CDR3 amino acid sequence is: CASSVGLGGNQPQHF. The DNA reads as follows: TGTGCCAGCAGCGTAGGGCTTGGAGGTAATCAGCCCCAGCATTTT.